The clone carrying this T cell receptor (beta chain) turned up a few times. What it binds is not known. Via MiXCR, TCRdb re-called the 5' RACE reads, giving one row per CDR3 protein. The table records 350,000 to 450,000 distinct CDR3 sequences, roughly a quarter of them present only once. The data stem from a study of T-cell memory formation after mild COVID-19. Study outcomes and limitations: Still unconfirmed is whether the second-wave clones peaking on day 37 recognized SARS-CoV-2. Day 15 to 85 contracting clones showed balanced CD4/CD8; later expanders leaned CD4+.

CDR1 is MNHEY and CDR2 is SVGEGT in the germline V gene. This CDR3 has 16 amino acids. The V and J ends lost 6 bases and 4 bases respectively, with 19 bases between them. Sequencing was done on a sample of PBMCs or a T cell subset sorted from them (not recorded which). The chain carries TRBV6-2 or TRBV6-3 and TRBJ1-5, with D possibly being TRBD1 (5 bases). The sequence came from an adult woman who had mild COVID-19 (a few samples of this study predate the infection). Cell type and time point are not known. This chain's CDR3 is CASSRIDSGGNQPQHF. The CDR3 nucleotides are TGTGCCAGCAGCCGAATTGATTCGGGGGGAAATCAGCCCCAGCATTTT.